This T cell receptor (beta chain) stems from a study of T cell repertoires in cytomegalovirus infection. Study-level background: Public TCR beta signatures were indicative of both CMV infection and a matching HLA type.

Each CDR3 protein is one row after TCRdb ran MiXCR on the reads. The table includes tens of thousands of distinct CDR3 sequences, 20% to 30% detected once. Overall study results and limits: Cumulative public TCR beta family frequency identified CMV carriers with the relevant HLA.

The CDR3 sequence is 13 residues long. The J segment lost 5 bases and the V segment lost 3 bases, leaving 3 bases of the junction unmatched. CDR1 is SGHVS, CDR2 FNYEAQ, per germline. This clonotype was counted ten times or more. What it binds is unknown. V gene TRBV7-6 combines with J gene TRBJ2-7; 8 nucleotides agree with TRBD2. This receptor was identified in a human donor in good health (CMV status not recorded). Some clones in this sample may be carry-over from other donors' samples. The specimen comprised CD8+ T cells from cultured PBMCs, sampled from culture after CMV antigen stimulation. The CDR3 sequence: CASSFAGGDEQYF. The CDR3, as DNA: TGTGCCAGCAGCTTTGCGGGAGGCGACGAGCAGTACTTC. Full variable domain (rest looked up from reference TRBV7-6 and TRBJ2-7): GAGVSQSPRYKVTKRGQDVALRCDPISGHVSLYWYRQALGQGPEFLTYFNYEAQQDKSGLPNDRFSAERPEGSISTLTIQRTEQRDSAMYRCASSFAGGDEQYFGPGTRLTVT.